This T cell receptor beta chain was captured in a study of T cell changes during pregnancy in multiple sclerosis. The CDR3 runs 14 residues. V lost 0 bases to trimming and J lost 4 bases, with 10 bases between them. CDR1 is SGHNT, CDR2 YYREEE, per germline (reference sequence). Using immunoSEQ multiplex PCR, the repertoire was profiled, and TCRdb retains in-frame clones only, with some absent. The sample holds under 60,000 clones; 91% are singletons and the top ten take roughly 10%. The V and J genes are TRBV5-4 and TRBJ2-5, with D possibly matching TRBD2 (5 bases). Sequences were derived from CD8+ T cells from peripheral blood mononuclear cells, sampled after pregnancy. The receptor was derived from a female donor with multiple sclerosis, enrolled in a pregnancy study. The CDR3 sequence: CASSLALEGETQYF. The CDR3 DNA follows: TGTGCCAGCAGCTTGGCTCTAGAGGGAGAGACCCAGTACTTC.